The entry that follows covers one TCR beta chain sequence. Assay used: immunoSEQ multiplex PCR; TCRdb lists only in-frame clones, some missing. The repertoire has around 54,000 clones, roughly 80% of them found once; the top ten carry approximately 5.7%. The source of the sample is a study of blood T cell repertoires in COVID-19. About the study: Collection of acute and convalescent COVID-19 samples took place in the United States, Italy and Spain. T cells, B-cell-depleted T cells, or PBMCs provided the cDNA or gDNA that served as material.

Per germline, CDR1 SNHLY and CDR2 FYNNEI. Trimming took off 6 bases at V and 1 base at J, with 12 bases between the two ends. CDR3 length: 14 residues. The V and J genes are TRBV2 and TRBJ1-2, with D unclear. Sequenced: peripheral blood. This receptor was identified in a woman aged 60-75 years with acute or convalescent COVID-19. The CDR3 sequence is CASRRTANNYGYTF. The CDR3 coding sequence is TGTGCCAGCAGGCGAACAGCCAATAACTATGGCTACACCTTC. The whole variable domain, remainder taken from reference TRBV2 and TRBJ1-2, is EPEVTQTPSHQVTQMGQEVILRCVPISNHLYFYWYRQILGQKVEFLVSFYNNEISEKSEIFDDQFSVERPDGSNFTLKIRSTKLEDSAMYFCASRRTANNYGYTFGSGTRLTVV.